The entry below gives a single T cell receptor beta chain sequence along with its context. The antigen is not known. This record belongs to a study of radiation and T cells in renal cell carcinoma. Study outcomes and limitations: From baseline, blood top tumor clonotypes peaked at 2 weeks post-radiation.

Profiling relied on immunoSEQ multiplex PCR, and the TCRdb table lists in-frame clones only, not all of them. The table has over 120,000 clones, about 86% seen once; the top ten hold under 20%. Losses at the gene ends were 6 bases for V and 6 bases for J; bases not matched to a gene: 2. The CDR3 has 11 amino acids. The germline V gene has CDR1 SGHTA and CDR2 FQGNSA. Specified time point: blood 4 weeks post-SBRT, at nephrectomy. Treatment indicated: 15 Gy SBRT to primary tumor, nephrectomy 4 weeks later. Nephrectomy followed 15 Gy stereotactic body radiation by 4 weeks. This renal cell carcinoma was of the clear cell type.

The material sequenced was blood, taken from a patient whose treatment included radiotherapy and nephrectomy. The source is a woman between 45 and 60 years old with renal cell carcinoma. The J gene is TRBJ2-7, the V gene TRBV7-2; 7 bases match TRBD2. The CDR3 bases are TGTGCCAGCAGTGGGGGGGGCGAGCAGTACTTC. Translated, it gives CASSGGGEQYF.